The 13 T cell receptor beta chains in this list originate from one sample, sequenced in a study of OX40 agonist ivuxolimab in advanced cancers. Produced via immunoSEQ multiplex PCR; TCRdb's table is partial and in-frame only. This table holds about 48,000 clones, 70% to 90% found once. The sequencing used CD4+ or CD8+ T cells sorted from blood, collected in a trial of the OX40 agonist ivuxolimab. The source is an adult with an advanced solid tumor such as melanoma, head and neck, liver or kidney cancer.

This clone has only one observation. J is TRBJ2-5 and V is TRBV19; 14 bases line up with TRBD2. Germline values: CDR1 LNHDA, CDR2 SQIVND (reference sequence). V lost 5 bases to trimming and J lost 1 base; unmatched junction nucleotides: 3. The CDR3 is 16 amino acids. The CDR3 nucleotides read TGTGCCAGTAGTCCCGGACTAGCGGGAGGCCAAGAGACCCAGTACTTC. As protein: CASSPGLAGGQETQYF.

The chain links TRBV5-4 to TRBJ2-6; D is unclear. The CDR3 covers 19 residues. Germline-derived CDR1 and CDR2 are SGHNT and YYREEE (reference sequence). V was shortened by 2 bases and J by 3 bases, with 21 bases between the two germline ends. The CDR3 loop is CASSFGLNLWDSGANVLTF. In DNA, the CDR3 is TGTGCCAGCAGCTTCGGCCTTAATCTCTGGGATAGTGGGGCCAACGTCCTGACTTTC.

This clone was detected once. The V call is TRBV29-1, the J call TRBJ1-2; D gene ambiguous. Germline lookup yields CDR1 SQVTM and CDR2 ANQGSEA. The V end was cut by 7 bases, the J end by 8 bases, with 35 bases between. The CDR3 totals 18 residues. DNA for the CDR3: TGCAGCGCTCTCAGCCGGACCCTGGCAGGTCATGGTGATTGGGGCTACACCTTC. It yields the protein CSALSRTLAGHGDWGYTF.

The chain's CDR3 is CASSMLDPHPQLNTEAFF. The CDR3 DNA reads as TGTGCCAGTAGTATGCTTGACCCCCATCCACAGCTGAACACTGAAGCTTTCTTT. The chain links TRBV19 to TRBJ1-1; D not certain. The germline V gene encodes CDR1 LNHDA and CDR2 SQIVND (reference sequence). The length of the CDR3 is 18 residues. V was shortened by 3 bases and J by 0 bases, with 20 bases between the two germline ends.

This chain connects TRBV15 to TRBJ2-5, with no clear D. Germline V gene sequence: CDR1 LNHNV, CDR2 YYDKDF (reference sequence). The V end lost 5 bases, the J end lost 2 bases, and 9 bases lay between the germline ends. This CDR3 comprises 13 residues. CDR3 loop: CATSRQQQETQYF. The CDR3 bases are TGTGCCACCAGCCGCCAACAACAAGAGACCCAGTACTTC.

In this sample, this clone turned up a few times. The genes are TRBV18 and TRBJ1-2; the D gene is possibly TRBD1 (6 bases). The CDR3 is made up of 14 amino acids. Germline-derived CDR1 and CDR2 are KGHSH and LQKENI. Trimming cost V 0 bases and J 8 bases, with 13 bases left between them. CDR3 DNA sequence: TGTGCCAGCTCACCACCGGGGGGCACACGGGGCTACACCTTC. It yields the protein CASSPPGGTRGYTF.

The chain employs TRBV5-4 and TRBJ2-7; possible D gene TRBD2, 6 bases. Trimming cost V 4 bases and J 7 bases, with 21 bases left between them. The CDR3 length is 15 residues. Germline V gene data show CDR1 as SGHNT and CDR2 as YYREEE (reference sequence). The CDR3 sequence: CASSLGTGFIREQYF. The CDR3 bases are TGTGCCAGCAGCCTCGGGACTGGATTCATCAGGGAGCAGTACTTC.

The chain recombines TRBV7-2 with TRBJ1-2; tentatively, D is TRBD1 (5 bases). The CDR3 spans 13 residues. CDR1 and CDR2 (germline): SGHTA, FQGNSA. V lost 5 bases, J lost 7 bases, and 14 bases lay in between. The DNA for the CDR3 is TGTGCCAGCAGCCCCCAGGGTTCGGGTGGCTACACCTTC. Translating gives CASSPQGSGGYTF.

This clone has a single count. CDR3 nucleotide sequence: TGTGCCAGCAGTTTAGGCCCGGGGACTAGCGGGAGGACGAACACCGGGGAGCTGTTTTTT. Translating gives CASSLGPGTSGRTNTGELFF. V usage is TRBV27 and J usage is TRBJ2-2, with 15 bases identical to TRBD2. CDR3 size: 20 residues. Germline V gene data show CDR1 as MNHEY and CDR2 as SMNVEV (reference sequence). Trimming took 2 bases from V and 0 from J; bases not matched to a gene: 7.

V usage is TRBV5-4 and J usage is TRBJ2-2; D is ambiguous. Trimming stripped 6 bases from V and 2 bases from J, with 8 bases between. From germline, CDR1 is SGHNT and CDR2 YYREEE (reference sequence). The CDR3 has 13 residues. The chain's CDR3 is CASTSTNTGELFF. The CDR3, as DNA: TGTGCCAGCACCTCCACCAACACCGGGGAGCTGTTTTTT. Full variable domain (remainder filled in from reference TRBV5-4 and TRBJ2-2): ETGVTQSPTHLIKTRGQQVTLRCSSQSGHNTVSWYQQALGQGPQFIFQYYREEENGRGNFPPRFSGLQFPNYSSELNVNALELDDSALYLCASTSTNTGELFFGEGSRLTVL.

The genes are TRBV15 and TRBJ1-5; D not certain. Germline V CDR1 and CDR2: LNHNV, YYDKDF (reference sequence). The CDR3 spans 18 residues. V was cut by 0 bases and J by 4 bases, with 19 bases left in between. The CDR3 loop reads CATSRDRWDEGTNQPQHF. For the CDR3, the DNA is TGTGCCACCAGCAGAGATCGTTGGGATGAGGGAACTAATCAGCCCCAGCATTTT.

The V gene is TRBV5-1, the J gene TRBJ2-2, with D unresolved. Per germline, CDR1 SGHRS and CDR2 YFSETQ. Deletions cut 4 bases from V and 6 bases from J, with 4 bases between. This CDR3 region has 11 residues. CDR3 residues: CASSKAGELFF. The CDR3 DNA reads TGCGCCAGCAGCAAGGCCGGGGAGCTGTTTTTT. The full variable domain, its missing parts supplied by reference TRBV5-1 and TRBJ2-2, is KAGVTQTPRYLIKTRGQQVTLSCSPISGHRSVSWYQQTPGQGLQFLFEYFSETQRNKGNFPGRFSGRQFSNSRSEMNVSTLELGDSALYLCASSKAGELFFGEGSRLTVL.

This chain connects TRBV19 to TRBJ1-1; D gene uncertain. Per the germline V gene, CDR1 is LNHDA and CDR2 is SQIVND (reference sequence). Deletions cut 7 bases from V and 5 bases from J, with 14 bases between. There are 13 residues in the CDR3. CDR3 sequence reads: CASKETRKTEAFF. The CDR3 DNA sequence: TGTGCCAGTAAGGAGACCAGGAAGACTGAAGCTTTCTTT.